The 30 T cell receptor beta chains presented below share a single source sample, sequenced in a study of blood T cell repertoires in COVID-19. TCRdb keeps only in-frame clones here, not all; method: immunoSEQ multiplex PCR. This repertoire shows about 210,000 clones, under 90% found once; its top ten account for roughly a tenth. The sample consisted of peripheral blood. The receptors originated from a woman aged 80 or older with COVID-19, enrolled during active disease.

V and J are TRBV29-1 and TRBJ1-2; D perhaps matches TRBD1 (6 bases). Trimming removed 7 bases from V and 8 bases from J, with 17 bases in between. The germline gives CDR1 SQVTM, CDR2 ANQGSEA. This CDR3 has 12 amino acids. In DNA, the CDR3 is TGCAGCGCTCAAAGACAGGTTGCAGGCTACACCTTC. Protein: CSAQRQVAGYTF.

The rearrangement joins TRBV5-5 to TRBJ2-3, with D perhaps TRBD2 (6 bases). CDR3 size: 14 residues. Between the trimmed V and J ends, which lost 1 base and 5 bases, there was a span of 11 bases. CDR1 SGHKS and CDR2 YYEKEE come from the germline V gene (reference sequence). As DNA, the CDR3 is TGTGCCAGCAGCTTGCGGGGGACCCAAGATACGCAGTATTTT. The encoded protein is CASSLRGTQDTQYF. Full variable domain (outside the CDR3, taken from reference TRBV5-5 and TRBJ2-3): DAGVTQSPTHLIKTRGQQVTLRCSPISGHKSVSWYQQVLGQGPQFIFQYYEKEERGRGNFPDRFSARQFPNYSSELNVNALLLGDSALYLCASSLRGTQDTQYFGPGTRLTVL.

V and J are TRBV19 and TRBJ1-3, with 9 bases identical to TRBD1. The CDR3 has 16 residues. Unmatched junction bases numbered 8, after V lost 6 bases and J lost 2 bases. Germline V CDR1 and CDR2: LNHDA, SQIVND (reference sequence). CDR3 in amino acids: CASRATGGSTGNTIYF. The CDR3 bases are TGTGCCAGTAGGGCGACAGGGGGATCCACTGGAAACACCATATATTTT. Full variable domain (outside the CDR3, taken from reference TRBV19 and TRBJ1-3): DGGITQSPKYLFRKEGQNVTLSCEQNLNHDAMYWYRQDPGQGLRLIYYSQIVNDFQKGDIAEGYSVSREKKESFPLTVTSAQKNPTAFYLCASRATGGSTGNTIYFGEGSWLTVV.

The chain links TRBV10-1 to TRBJ2-7; 9 positions match TRBD2. Trimming removed 6 bases from V and 5 bases from J; junction bases left unmatched: 5. The CDR3 covers 13 residues. CDR1 and CDR2 from the germline V gene are WNHNN and SYGVQD (reference sequence). The CDR3 region has the DNA TGCGCCAGCAGGTCTAGCGGGGCCGACGAGCAGTACTTC. This encodes CASRSSGADEQYF.

The chain employs TRBV19 and TRBJ2-5; 8 bases match TRBD2. Trimming cost V 5 bases and J 7 bases; bases outside gene matches: 9. The CDR3 has 14 amino acids. Germline assignment: CDR1 LNHDA and CDR2 SQIVND (reference sequence). This chain's CDR3 is CASSLGLATGTQYF. DNA of the CDR3: TGTGCCAGTAGTCTAGGACTAGCTACGGGGACCCAGTACTTC. Complete variable domain (other parts from reference TRBV19 and TRBJ2-5): DGGITQSPKYLFRKEGQNVTLSCEQNLNHDAMYWYRQDPGQGLRLIYYSQIVNDFQKGDIAEGYSVSREKKESFPLTVTSAQKNPTAFYLCASSLGLATGTQYFGPGTRLLVL.

V and J are TRBV18 and TRBJ1-1, with 7 bases identical to TRBD1. This CDR3 region has 15 residues. V dropped 1 base and J dropped 1; count of bases not matched to a gene: 3. Germline lookup yields CDR1 KGHSH and CDR2 LQKENI. CDR3 sequence: CASSPRDRANTEAFF. The DNA of the CDR3 is TGTGCCAGCTCACCACGCGACAGGGCGAACACTGAAGCTTTCTTT.

The chain recombines TRBV6-5 with TRBJ2-1; 9 bases are a match to TRBD1. The CDR3 covers 15 residues. Trimming took 6 bases from V and 5 from J; bases not matched to a gene: 8. CDR1 and CDR2 (germline): MNHEY, SVGAGI. CDR3 loop: CASSAGTGHDNEQFF. The CDR3 DNA follows: TGTGCCAGCAGCGCCGGGACAGGGCATGACAATGAGCAGTTCTTC.

The rearrangement links TRBV6-5 to TRBJ2-7, with 7 bases matching TRBD1. V trimming: 0 bases; J trimming: 2 bases; junction bases outside the gene matches: 4. Germline CDR1 and CDR2: MNHEY and SVGAGI. The CDR3 length is 15 residues. As DNA, the CDR3 is TGTGCCAGCAGTTACTCTAGGGGGCCGACCTACGAGCAGTACGTC. Protein product: CASSYSRGPTYEQYV.

The chain recombines TRBV25-1 with TRBJ2-7, with D possibly TRBD1 on 6 matching bases. This CDR3 region has 12 residues. Per germline, CDR1 MGHDK and CDR2 SYGVNS. The ends were cut back, 6 bases at V and 6 bases at J, with 12 bases in the middle. The CDR3 region is CASRGAGPEQYV. The CDR3 coding sequence is TGTGCCAGCAGGGGGGCGGGCCCCGAGCAGTACGTC.

V and J are TRBV5-4 and TRBJ2-3, with 8 bases that match TRBD2. V was pared by 0 bases and J by 1 base, with 4 bases of the junction left unmatched. This CDR3 is built from 16 residues. Germline values: CDR1 SGHNT, CDR2 YYREEE (reference sequence). The DNA for the CDR3 is TGTGCCAGCAGCTTGGCTCCGCGGGGGGGCACAGATACGCAGTATTTT. Its translation is CASSLAPRGGTDTQYF.

The chain recombines TRBV6-5 with TRBJ2-2; D may be TRBD1 (6 bases). The V end was cut by 6 bases, the J end by 6 bases, with 14 bases between. CDR1 and CDR2 from the germline V gene are MNHEY and SVGAGI. This CDR3 is 14 amino acids long. CDR3 loop: CASSPGHYAGELFF. DNA for the CDR3: TGTGCCAGCAGCCCGGGACACTATGCCGGGGAGCTGTTTTTT.

The V gene is TRBV7-9, the J gene TRBJ1-1; D not certain. The CDR3 is 14 residues long. Germline V gives CDR1 SEHNR, CDR2 FQNEAQ (reference sequence). V was trimmed by 3 bases and J by 0 bases, leaving 8 bases between them. As DNA, the CDR3 is TGTGCCAGCAGCTTTTCACAGATGAACACTGAAGCTTTCTTT. Its translation: CASSFSQMNTEAFF.

The rearrangement joins TRBV5-1 to TRBJ2-7, with 10 bases lining up with TRBD2. The germline CDR1 and CDR2 sequences are SGHRS and YFSETQ. This CDR3 has 17 residues. Trimming cost V 3 bases and J 2 bases; bases outside gene matches: 11. Here the CDR3 reads CASSSPPSGGHTYEQYV. The CDR3 DNA reads as TGCGCCAGCAGCTCACCACCTAGCGGGGGCCATACCTACGAGCAGTACGTC.

This chain joins TRBV18 and TRBJ2-1; 10 bases fit TRBD1. The V gene end was trimmed by 0 bases and the J gene end by 7 bases; junction bases not matched to a gene: 3. The CDR3 extends over 15 amino acids. In germline, CDR1 is KGHSH, CDR2 LQKENI. CDR3 in amino acids: CASSPPMGQGNEQFF. The DNA for the CDR3 is TGTGCCAGCTCACCACCTATGGGACAGGGGAATGAGCAGTTCTTC.

This clone was picked up a small number of times. In DNA form, the CDR3 reads TGTGCCAGCAGCGACGGACAGGGAGGGTACTATGGCTACACCTTC. It yields the protein CASSDGQGGYYGYTF. The V call is TRBV9, the J call TRBJ1-2; 8 nucleotides match TRBD1. Trimming cost V 3 bases and J 3 bases; bases outside gene matches: 7. Germline loops: CDR1 SGDLS, CDR2 YYNGEE. The CDR3 covers 15 residues.

The chain employs TRBV3-1 (or the pseudogene TRBV3-2) and TRBJ2-5; 8 bases agree with TRBD2. CDR3 length: 15 residues. V dropped 4 bases and J dropped 4; count of bases not matched to a gene: 8. Per the germline V gene, CDR1 is LGHDT and CDR2 is YNNKEL (reference sequence). DNA of the CDR3: TGTGCCAGCAGCCGGGGACTAGGGAGAGGAGAGACCCAGTACTTC. It is translated as CASSRGLGRGETQYF.

The rearrangement links TRBV5-1 to TRBJ1-1; 7 nucleotides agree with TRBD1. V lost 0 bases and J lost 4; bases outside the gene matches: 6. The CDR3 has 15 residues. Germline V lookup: CDR1 SGHRS, CDR2 YFSETQ. CDR3 sequence: CASSLDRGPSTEAFF. Here the CDR3 DNA reads TGCGCCAGCAGCTTGGACAGGGGTCCGAGCACTGAAGCTTTCTTT.

CDR3 DNA: TGTGCCAGCAGCTTATTAGATAATCTCAGGGAGACCCAGTACTTC. This codes for CASSLLDNLRETQYF. The rearrangement uses TRBV7-2 and TRBJ2-5; no firm D call. V was pared by 2 bases and J by 5 bases, with 15 bases between. Germline V lookup: CDR1 SGHTA, CDR2 FQGNSA. The CDR3 sequence is 15 residues long.

The V and J genes are TRBV5-1 and TRBJ2-7, with 7 bases that match TRBD1. The CDR3 length is 15 residues. The germline CDR1 and CDR2 sequences are SGHRS and YFSETQ. The junction had 9 bases not matched to a gene; V was cut back by 4 bases and J by 2 bases. CDR3 amino acids: CASSPDQQGPYEQYF. The CDR3 region has the DNA TGCGCCAGCAGCCCGGATCAACAGGGGCCCTACGAGCAGTACTTC.

The chain links TRBV19 to TRBJ1-1; D is possibly TRBD1 (5 bases). V dropped 3 bases and J dropped 4 bases, with 15 bases sitting between them. The CDR3 runs to 15 residues. The germline V gene has CDR1 LNHDA and CDR2 SQIVND (reference sequence). CDR3 sequence reads: CASSILGEVATEAFF. The DNA for the CDR3 is TGTGCCAGTAGTATCTTGGGGGAGGTGGCCACTGAAGCTTTCTTT.

The chain uses TRBV20-1 and TRBJ2-5, with 8 bases fitting TRBD2. The CDR3 totals 16 residues. The ends lost 3 bases at V and 5 bases at J; junction bases unmatched: 14. Germline V lookup: CDR1 DFQATT, CDR2 SNEGSKA (reference sequence). In nucleotides, the CDR3 is TGCAGTGCTAGTTCAGCCCTAGCGGGTGTTCTGGAGACCCAGTACTTC. Amino acids: CSASSALAGVLETQYF.

V and J are TRBV30 and TRBJ2-3; D call uncertain. This CDR3 has 14 residues. Per the germline V gene, CDR1 is GTSNPN and CDR2 is SVGIG (reference sequence). Trimming left V 0 bases short and J 2 bases short, with 9 bases between. The CDR3 DNA sequence: TGTGCCTGGAGTGTTGGGCAGGTCACAGATACGCAGTATTTT. Translating gives CAWSVGQVTDTQYF.

The V gene is TRBV11-2, the J gene TRBJ1-2, with D possibly TRBD1 on 6 matching bases. Germline CDR1 SGHAT, CDR2 FQNNGV. The CDR3 loop spans 14 amino acids. V lost 1 base and J lost 3, with 9 bases in between. In DNA, the CDR3 is TGTGCCAGCAGCTTAGCAGGGGTCGACTATGGCTACACCTTC. This codes for CASSLAGVDYGYTF.

V is TRBV18 and J is TRBJ1-6; possibly TRBD1 for D (6 bases). V gave up 3 bases and J gave up 7 bases, with 13 bases separating them. This CDR3 contains 15 residues. Germline lookup yields CDR1 KGHSH and CDR2 LQKENI. Here the CDR3 DNA reads TGTGCCAGCTCACCGGCCGGGACAAACAATTCACCCCTCCACTTT. This translates into CASSPAGTNNSPLHF.

This rearrangement joins TRBV10-1 to TRBJ2-1, with 9 bases matching TRBD2. This CDR3 is 16 amino acids long. V shed 0 bases, J shed 7 bases, and the junction held 7 bases outside the gene matches. Germline V gives CDR1 WNHNN, CDR2 SYGVQD (reference sequence). CDR3 DNA: TGCGCCAGCAGTGAGTCGTCCAGCGGGGGGCAAAATGAGCAGTTCTTC. It is translated as CASSESSSGGQNEQFF.

The chain combines TRBV7-9 with TRBJ2-5; D may be TRBD1 (5 bases). Trimming took off 9 bases at V and 4 bases at J, with 15 bases between the two ends. CDR3 length: 13 amino acids. Germline CDR1 reads SEHNR; CDR2 reads FQNEAQ (reference sequence). The CDR3 DNA reads as TGTGCCAGTAGGGGTTCAATAGGAGAGACCCAGTACTTC. This sequence encodes CASRGSIGETQYF.

This chain links TRBV3-1 (or the pseudogene TRBV3-2) with TRBJ2-5; D gene ambiguous. The CDR3 spans 13 residues. Trimming cost V 1 base and J 9 bases, with 12 bases left between them. Germline assignment: CDR1 LGHDT and CDR2 YNNKEL (reference sequence). The CDR3 nucleotides are TGTGCCAGCAGCCAAGCTTCTGAGTGGTCCCAGTACTTC. Protein: CASSQASEWSQYF.

The chain uses TRBV6-5 and TRBJ2-7, with 7 bases lining up with TRBD1. The CDR3 extends over 12 amino acids. The V and J ends lost 6 bases and 7 bases, in that order; junction bases with no gene match: 6. The germline V gene encodes CDR1 MNHEY and CDR2 SVGAGI. This CDR3 is CASRLQGWEQYV. Here the CDR3 DNA reads TGTGCCAGCAGGTTACAGGGGTGGGAGCAGTACGTC.

The gene calls are TRBV5-1 and TRBJ2-2, with 14 bases identical to TRBD2. After removal of 3 bases from V and 4 bases from J, the junction contained 8 bases not matched to a gene. The length of the CDR3 is 18 residues. Looked up from germline, CDR1 is SGHRS and CDR2 is YFSETQ. In DNA, the CDR3 is TGCGCCAGCAGCTCAAGACTAGCGGGGGGGCTGAGCACCGGGGAGCTGTTTTTT. Translating it yields CASSSRLAGGLSTGELFF.

This clone was picked up one time. The chain couples TRBV7-9 to TRBJ2-1, with 11 bases matching TRBD2. The CDR3 contains 18 residues. Per the germline V gene, CDR1 is SEHNR and CDR2 is FQNEAQ (reference sequence). J gave up 3 bases and V 5 bases, and 12 bases lay outside the gene matches. In nucleotides, the CDR3 is TGTGCCAGCAGCGAGACTAGCGGGGTGAGGGCCATCTACAATGAGCAGTTCTTC. It is translated as CASSETSGVRAIYNEQFF.